This T cell receptor (beta chain) was identified in a study of blood T cell repertoires in COVID-19. The wider study: The United States, Italy and Spain supplied acute and convalescent COVID-19 samples. The analysed material was cDNA or gDNA that came from T cells, B-cell-depleted T cells, or PBMCs.

While infection was still active, Seattle patients were enrolled and then followed longitudinally. Authors' processing steps: Amplifying reference gene primers gave estimates of nucleated cell counts. Data came from immunoSEQ multiplex PCR; TCRdb stores just in-frame clones and leaves some out. V and J calls and clone size come straight from that table; D and trimming were deduced from the DNA. The top ten clones hold over 1.1% of a sample with 250,000 to 350,000 clones, 70% to 85% of them seen once. CDR3 size: 17 residues. The V gene end was trimmed by 5 bases and the J gene end by 1 base; junction bases not matched to a gene: 8. CDR1 is SGHAT and CDR2 is FQNNGV in the germline V gene.

The source is a human donor with COVID-19, enrolled during active disease. The donor label of this sample is uncertain. The sequenced material came from peripheral blood. The chain links TRBV11-2 to TRBJ2-7; 13 bases map to TRBD2. The CDR3 is CASSKGLAGAGSYEQYF. Here the CDR3 DNA reads TGTGCCAGCAGCAAAGGACTAGCGGGAGCCGGTTCCTACGAGCAGTACTTC.